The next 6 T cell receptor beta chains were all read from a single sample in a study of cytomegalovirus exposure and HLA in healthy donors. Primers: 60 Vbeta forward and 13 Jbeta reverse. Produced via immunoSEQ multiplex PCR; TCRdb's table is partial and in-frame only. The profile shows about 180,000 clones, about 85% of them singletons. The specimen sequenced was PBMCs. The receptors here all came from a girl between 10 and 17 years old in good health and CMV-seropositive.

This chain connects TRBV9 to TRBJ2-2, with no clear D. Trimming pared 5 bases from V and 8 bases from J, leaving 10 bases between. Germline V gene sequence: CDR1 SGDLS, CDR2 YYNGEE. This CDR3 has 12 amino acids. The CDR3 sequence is CASREPGGELFF. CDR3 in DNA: TGTGCCAGCAGAGAACCCGGGGGGGAGCTGTTTTTT.

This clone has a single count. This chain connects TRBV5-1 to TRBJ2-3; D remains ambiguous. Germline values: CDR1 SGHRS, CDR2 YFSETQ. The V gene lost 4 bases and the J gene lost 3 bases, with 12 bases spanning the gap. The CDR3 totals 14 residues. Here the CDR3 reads CASSPEQITDTQYF. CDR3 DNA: TGCGCCAGCAGCCCGGAGCAAATTACAGATACGCAGTATTTT.

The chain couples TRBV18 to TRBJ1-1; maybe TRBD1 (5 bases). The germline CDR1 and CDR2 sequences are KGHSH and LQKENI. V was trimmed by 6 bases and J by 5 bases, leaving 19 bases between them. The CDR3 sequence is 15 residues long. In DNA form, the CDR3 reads TGTGCCAGCTCCCGGGACTCGCCTAGGGGTACTGAAGCTTTCTTT. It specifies CASSRDSPRGTEAFF.

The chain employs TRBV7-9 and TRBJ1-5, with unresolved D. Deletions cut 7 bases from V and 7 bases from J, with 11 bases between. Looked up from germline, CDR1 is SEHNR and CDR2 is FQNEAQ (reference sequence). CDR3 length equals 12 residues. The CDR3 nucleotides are TGTGCCAGCACCTCAGGTGGACAGCCCCAGCATTTT. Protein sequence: CASTSGGQPQHF. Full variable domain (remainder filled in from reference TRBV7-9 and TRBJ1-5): DTGVSQNPRHKITKRGQNVTFRCDPISEHNRLYWYRQTLGQGPEFLTYFQNEAQLEKSRLLSDRFSAERPKGSFSTLEIQRTEQGDSAMYLCASTSGGQPQHFGDGTRLSIL.

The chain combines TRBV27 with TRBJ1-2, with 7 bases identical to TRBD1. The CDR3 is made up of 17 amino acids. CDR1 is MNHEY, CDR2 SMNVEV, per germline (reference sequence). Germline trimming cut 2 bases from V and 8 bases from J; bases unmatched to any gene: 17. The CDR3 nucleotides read TGTGCCAGCAGTTTAAAGAGGGGACAGCACCTTCTATTCGGCTACACCTTC. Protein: CASSLKRGQHLLFGYTF.

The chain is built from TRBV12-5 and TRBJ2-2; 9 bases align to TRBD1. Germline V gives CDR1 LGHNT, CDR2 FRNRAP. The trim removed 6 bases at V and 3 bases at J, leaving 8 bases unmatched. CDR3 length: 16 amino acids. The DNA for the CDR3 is TGTGCTAGTGGCCCCCTGGGACAGGGTCACACCGGGGAGCTGTTTTTT. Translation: CASGPLGQGHTGELFF.